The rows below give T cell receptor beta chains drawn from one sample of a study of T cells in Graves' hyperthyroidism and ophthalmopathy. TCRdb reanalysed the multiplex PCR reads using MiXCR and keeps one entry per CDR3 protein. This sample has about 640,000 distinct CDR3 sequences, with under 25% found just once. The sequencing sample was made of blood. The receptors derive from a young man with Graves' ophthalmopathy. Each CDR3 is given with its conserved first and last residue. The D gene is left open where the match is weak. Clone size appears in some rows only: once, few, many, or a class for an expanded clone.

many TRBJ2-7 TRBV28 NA TGTGCCAGCAGTTTAGAAAACAGGGACCACGAGCAGTACTTC CASSLENRDHEQYF
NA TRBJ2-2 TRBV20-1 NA TGCAGTGCTAGAGAGCGGGCGGGAAGCCTTTCCGGGGAGCTGTTTTTT CSARERAGSLSGELFF
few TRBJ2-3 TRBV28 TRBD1 TGTGCCAGCAGGCCCGGGACAGGGTTCACAGATACGCAGTATTTT CASRPGTGFTDTQYF
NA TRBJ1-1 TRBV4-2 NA TGTGCCAGCAGCCCAAAAAGGGAGAACACTGAAGCTTTCTTT CASSPKRENTEAFF
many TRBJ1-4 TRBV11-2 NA TGTGCCAGCAGCTTTGGAAGCGAAAAACTGTTTTTT CASSFGSEKLFF
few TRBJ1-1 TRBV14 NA TGTGCCAGCACCCAGATTGGGGAGAACACTGAAGCTTTCTTT CASTQIGENTEAFF
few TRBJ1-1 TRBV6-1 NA TGTGCCAGCAGACAACTCCGGGGGACTGAAGCTTTCTTT CASRQLRGTEAFF
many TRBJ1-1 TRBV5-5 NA TGTGCCAGCAGCTTTTCAACGGCGAACACTGAAGCTTTCTTT CASSFSTANTEAFF
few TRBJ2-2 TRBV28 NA TGTGCCAGCAGTTTTAGAGGTATCGGCGGGGAGCTGTTTTTT CASSFRGIGGELFF
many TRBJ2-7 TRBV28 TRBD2 TGTGCCAGCCAGGTCGAGGGCGGGAGTGTCTACGAGCAGTACTTC CASQVEGGSVYEQYF
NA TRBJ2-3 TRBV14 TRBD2 TGTGCCAGCAGCCAAGATACTAGCGGGAGTTTGAACACAGATACGCAGTATTTT CASSQDTSGSLNTDTQYF
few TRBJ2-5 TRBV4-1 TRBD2 TGCGCCAGCAGCCAGGGACTAGCAGTAGAGACCCAGTACTTC CASSQGLAVETQYF
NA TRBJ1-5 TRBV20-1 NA TGCAGTGCTAGAGATGTAGGGGTTGATCAGCCCCAGCATTTT CSARDVGVDQPQHF
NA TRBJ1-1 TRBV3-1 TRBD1 TGTGCCAGCAGCCAACAAGCGACAGGGGGCGAAGCTTTCTTT CASSQQATGGEAFF
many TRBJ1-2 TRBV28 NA TGTGCCAGCAGTTCCCTAACAGGGCTAGTTGGCGGCTACACCTTC CASSSLTGLVGGYTF
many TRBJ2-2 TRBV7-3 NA TGTGCCAGCAGCCAAGAGGGAGGCGACACCGGGGAGCTGTTTTTT CASSQEGGDTGELFF
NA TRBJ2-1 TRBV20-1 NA TGCAGTGCTAGTTCCGATTCGTCCTTCTACAATGAGCAGTTCTTC CSASSDSSFYNEQFF
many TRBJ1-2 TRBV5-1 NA TGCGCCAGCAGCTTGGGCGGGCGGGACTATGGCTACACCTTC CASSLGGRDYGYTF
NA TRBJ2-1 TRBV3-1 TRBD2 TGTGCCAGCAGCCTCTCAGTTACTAGCGGGAGGAATGAGCAGTTCTTC CASSLSVTSGRNEQFF
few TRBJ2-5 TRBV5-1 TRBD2 TGCGCCAGCAGCTTGTCGGGCGGGAGCGGAGAGACCCAGTACTTC CASSLSGGSGETQYF
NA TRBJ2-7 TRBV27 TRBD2 TGTGCCAGCGGGACTAGCCCCGTCCTCCTTGGCTACGAGCAGTACTTC CASGTSPVLLGYEQYF
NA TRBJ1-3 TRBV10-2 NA TGCGCCAGCAGCGCGGGACGATTTGGAAACACCATATATTTT CASSAGRFGNTIYF
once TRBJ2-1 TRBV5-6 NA TGTGCCAGCAGCCCCTACAGGGAAACCTACAATGAGCAGTTCTTC CASSPYRETYNEQFF
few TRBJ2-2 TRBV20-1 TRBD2 TGCAGTGCTAGAGATGGCCTAGCGGGGCCGAACACCGGGGAGCTGTTTTTT CSARDGLAGPNTGELFF
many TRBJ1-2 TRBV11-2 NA TGTGCCAGCAGCTTAGGGATAGGCACGAACTATGGCTACACCTTC CASSLGIGTNYGYTF
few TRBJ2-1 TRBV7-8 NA TGTGCCAGCAGCCCCAGAGCTGGTGAGCAGTTCTTC CASSPRAGEQFF
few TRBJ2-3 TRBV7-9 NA TGTGCCAGCAGCTTTGGTTCAGATACGCAGTATTTT CASSFGSDTQYF
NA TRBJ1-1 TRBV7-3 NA TGTGCCAGCAGCGCGTCGACCGGGGGCCCCGCTTTCTTT CASSASTGGPAFF
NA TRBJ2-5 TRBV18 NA TGTGCCAGCTCACCACGGTGGTCCGAGGAGACCCAGTACTTC CASSPRWSEETQYF
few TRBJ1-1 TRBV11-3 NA TGTGCCAGCAGCTTGGGGGAGGACAGAGACACTGAAGCTTTCTTT CASSLGEDRDTEAFF
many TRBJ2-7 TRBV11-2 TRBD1 TGTGCCAGCAGCTCGGTCGCGGGACAGGGCTACGAGCAGTACTTC CASSSVAGQGYEQYF
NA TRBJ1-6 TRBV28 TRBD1 TGTGCCAGCAGACCCAGGGGGCTTTATAATTCACCCCTCCACTTT CASRPRGLYNSPLHF
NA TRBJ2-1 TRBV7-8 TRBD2 TGTGCCAGCAGCTTAGCGTTCGCGGGAGGAGGAAATGAGCAGTTCTTC CASSLAFAGGGNEQFF
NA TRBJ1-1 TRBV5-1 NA TGCGCCAGCAGCTTGGAGGTGGGAGGGAGGAACACTGAAGCTTTCTTT CASSLEVGGRNTEAFF
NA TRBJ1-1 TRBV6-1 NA TGTGCCAGCAGTCAACCGGGACAAAAAAACGGTGAAGCTTTCTTT CASSQPGQKNGEAFF